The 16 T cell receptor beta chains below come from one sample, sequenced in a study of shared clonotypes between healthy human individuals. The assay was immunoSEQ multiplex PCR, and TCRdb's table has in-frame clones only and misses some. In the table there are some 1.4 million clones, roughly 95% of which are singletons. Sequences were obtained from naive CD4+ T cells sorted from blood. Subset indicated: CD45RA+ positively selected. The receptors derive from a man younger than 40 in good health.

The CDR3 region is CASSFGTGGTGYGYTF. The CDR3 coding sequence is TGCGCCAGCAGCTTCGGGACAGGGGGCACAGGGTATGGCTACACCTTC. This rearrangement joins TRBV5-1 to TRBJ1-2; 12 nucleotides line up with TRBD1. This CDR3 region has 16 residues. CDR1 and CDR2 (germline): SGHRS, YFSETQ. V shed 2 bases, J shed 5 bases, and the junction held 7 bases outside the gene matches.

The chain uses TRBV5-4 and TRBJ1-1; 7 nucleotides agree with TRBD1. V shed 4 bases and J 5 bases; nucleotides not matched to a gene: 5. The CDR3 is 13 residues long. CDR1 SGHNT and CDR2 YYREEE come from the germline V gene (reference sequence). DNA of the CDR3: TGTGCCAGCAGCCGTACAGGGGTGACTGAAGCTTTCTTT. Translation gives CASSRTGVTEAFF. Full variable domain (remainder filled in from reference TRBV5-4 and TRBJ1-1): ETGVTQSPTHLIKTRGQQVTLRCSSQSGHNTVSWYQQALGQGPQFIFQYYREEENGRGNFPPRFSGLQFPNYSSELNVNALELDDSALYLCASSRTGVTEAFFGQGTRLTVV.

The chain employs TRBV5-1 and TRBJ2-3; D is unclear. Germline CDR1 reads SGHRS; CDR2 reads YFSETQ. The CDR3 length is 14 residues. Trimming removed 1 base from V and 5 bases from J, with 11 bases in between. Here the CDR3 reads CASSLMRIGDTQYF. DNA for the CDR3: TGCGCCAGCAGCTTGATGCGGATTGGAGATACGCAGTATTTT.

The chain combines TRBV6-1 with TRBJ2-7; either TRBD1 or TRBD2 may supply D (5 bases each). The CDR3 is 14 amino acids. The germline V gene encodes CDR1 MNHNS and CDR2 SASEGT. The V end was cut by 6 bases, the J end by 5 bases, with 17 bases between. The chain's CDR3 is CASSLDRGLDEQYF. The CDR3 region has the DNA TGTGCCAGCAGCCTCGACCGGGGCCTGGACGAGCAGTACTTC.

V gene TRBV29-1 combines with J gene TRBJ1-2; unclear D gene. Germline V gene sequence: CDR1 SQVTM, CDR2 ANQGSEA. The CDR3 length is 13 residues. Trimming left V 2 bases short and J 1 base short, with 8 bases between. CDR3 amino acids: CSVETDINYGYTF. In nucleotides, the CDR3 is TGCAGCGTTGAAACCGATATTAACTATGGCTACACCTTC.

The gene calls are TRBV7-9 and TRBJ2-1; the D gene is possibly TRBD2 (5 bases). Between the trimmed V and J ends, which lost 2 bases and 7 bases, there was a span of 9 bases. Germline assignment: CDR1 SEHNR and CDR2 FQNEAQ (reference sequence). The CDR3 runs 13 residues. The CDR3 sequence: CASSLRWENEQFF. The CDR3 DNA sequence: TGTGCCAGCAGCTTACGGTGGGAGAATGAGCAGTTCTTC.

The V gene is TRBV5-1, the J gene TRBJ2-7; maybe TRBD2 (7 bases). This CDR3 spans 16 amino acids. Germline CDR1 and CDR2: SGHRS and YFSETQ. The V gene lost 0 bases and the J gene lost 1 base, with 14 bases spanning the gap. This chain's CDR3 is CASSLARGGLSYEQYF. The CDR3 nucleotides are TGCGCCAGCAGCTTGGCAAGGGGGGGATTATCCTACGAGCAGTACTTC.

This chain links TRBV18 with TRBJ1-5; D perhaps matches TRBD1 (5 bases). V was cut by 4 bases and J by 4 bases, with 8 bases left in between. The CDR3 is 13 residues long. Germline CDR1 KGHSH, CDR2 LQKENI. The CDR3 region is CASSQGVNQPQHF. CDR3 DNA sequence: TGTGCCAGCTCACAAGGGGTGAATCAGCCCCAGCATTTT.

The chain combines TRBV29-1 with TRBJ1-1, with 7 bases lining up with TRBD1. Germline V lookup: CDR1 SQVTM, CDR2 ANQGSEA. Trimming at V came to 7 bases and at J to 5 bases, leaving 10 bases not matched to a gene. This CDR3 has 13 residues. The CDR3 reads CSARGGTWTEAFF. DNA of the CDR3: TGCAGCGCCAGGGGGGGTACTTGGACTGAAGCTTTCTTT.

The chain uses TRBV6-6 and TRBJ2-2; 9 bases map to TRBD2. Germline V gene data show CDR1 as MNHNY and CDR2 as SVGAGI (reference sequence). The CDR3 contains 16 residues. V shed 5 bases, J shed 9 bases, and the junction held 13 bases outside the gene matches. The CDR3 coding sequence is TGTGCCAGCAGTACCGGACTAGCGCCCATTGTGAGGGAGCTGTTTTTT. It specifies CASSTGLAPIVRELFF.

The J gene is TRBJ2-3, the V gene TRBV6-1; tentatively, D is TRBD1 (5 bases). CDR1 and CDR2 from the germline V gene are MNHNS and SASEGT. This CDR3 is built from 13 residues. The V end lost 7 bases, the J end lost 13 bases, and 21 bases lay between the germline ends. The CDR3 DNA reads TGTGCCAGCAAGGCTTCTTTAGACAGCCGAAAGTATTTT. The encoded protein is CASKASLDSRKYF.

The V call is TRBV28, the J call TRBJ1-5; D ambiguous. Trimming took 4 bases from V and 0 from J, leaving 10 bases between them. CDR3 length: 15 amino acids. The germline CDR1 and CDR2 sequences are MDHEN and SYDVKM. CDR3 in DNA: TGTGCCAGCAGTTACGCACAGAATAGCAATCAGCCCCAGCATTTT. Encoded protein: CASSYAQNSNQPQHF.

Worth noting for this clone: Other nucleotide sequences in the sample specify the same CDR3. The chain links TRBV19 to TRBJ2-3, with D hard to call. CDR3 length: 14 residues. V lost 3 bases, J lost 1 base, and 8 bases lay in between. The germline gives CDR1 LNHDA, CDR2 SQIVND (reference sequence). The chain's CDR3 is CASSMGQRTDTQYF. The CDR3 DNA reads TGTGCCAGTAGTATGGGCCAGCGCACAGATACGCAGTATTTT.

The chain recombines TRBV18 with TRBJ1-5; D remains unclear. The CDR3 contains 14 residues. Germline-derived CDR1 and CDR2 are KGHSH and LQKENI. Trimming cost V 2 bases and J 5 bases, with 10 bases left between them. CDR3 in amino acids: CASSPNGVDQPQHF. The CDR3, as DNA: TGTGCCAGCTCACCAAACGGGGTCGATCAGCCCCAGCATTTT.

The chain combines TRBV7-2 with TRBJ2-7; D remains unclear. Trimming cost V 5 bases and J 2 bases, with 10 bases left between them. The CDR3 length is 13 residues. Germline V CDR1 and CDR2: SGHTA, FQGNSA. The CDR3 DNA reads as TGTGCCAGCAGCCGCTCTAGTCCCTACGAGCAGTACTTC. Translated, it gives CASSRSSPYEQYF.

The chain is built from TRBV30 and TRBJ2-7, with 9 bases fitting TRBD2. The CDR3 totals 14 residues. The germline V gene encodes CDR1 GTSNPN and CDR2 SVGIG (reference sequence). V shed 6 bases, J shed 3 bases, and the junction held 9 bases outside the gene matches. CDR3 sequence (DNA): TGTGCCTGCGAGATGCTAGCGGGAAACTACGAGCAGTACTTC. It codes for CACEMLAGNYEQYF.